This T cell receptor (beta chain) was sequenced for a study of OX40 agonist ivuxolimab in advanced cancers. Comment on this clone: Antigen unknown.

Trimming left V 5 bases short and J 4 bases short, with 11 bases between. Germline lookup yields CDR1 MNHNS and CDR2 SASEGT. The CDR3 length is 13 residues. The method was immunoSEQ multiplex PCR; TCRdb's version includes in-frame clones alone and lacks a portion of them. The data show 65,000 to 75,000 clones, approximately 84% seen once. Study conclusions and caveats: Dosing at 0.1 to 3.0 mg/kg was accompanied by clonal expansion of CD4+ and CD8+ blood T cells by week 6. In general, CD8+ T cells held more expanded clones than CD4+ did, on average.

The clonotype was recovered from an adult with an advanced solid tumor such as melanoma, head and neck, liver or kidney cancer. The chain joins TRBV6-1 to TRBJ1-2; D not resolved. The input for sequencing was CD4+ or CD8+ T cells sorted from blood, taken in a trial of the OX40 agonist ivuxolimab. The CDR3 region is CASSSRVIYGYTF. Here the CDR3 DNA reads TGTGCCAGCAGTTCCCGGGTTATCTATGGCTACACCTTC.